A selection of T cell receptor beta chains follows, all from one sample in a study of control samples from healthy donors and cancer patients. Generated by immunoSEQ multiplex PCR, the TCRdb table keeps only in-frame clones and is missing some. Of 250,000 to 300,000 clones listed, 82% are singletons. Sequencing input: PBMCs. All receptors come from a woman in her sixties with lung cancer. Both conserved end residues are part of each CDR3. The D gene is left open where the match is weak. Clone size is not always given. Where it is, it says once, few, many or a class for expanded clones.

J,D,size,V,DNA,CDR3
TRBJ2-7,NA,NA,TRBV6-5,TGTGCCAGCAGGGACAGCTCCTACGAGCAGTACTTC,CASRDSSYEQYF
TRBJ1-1,NA,NA,TRBV19,TGTGCCAGTAGTATAATTTACCCCCAGAACACTGAAGCTTTCTTT,CASSIIYPQNTEAFF
TRBJ1-2,TRBD1,NA,TRBV28,TGTGCCAGCAGTTTAATTTTAGGACAGGGGAACGGCTACACCTTC,CASSLILGQGNGYTF
TRBJ1-5,TRBD1,NA,TRBV5-5,TGTGCCAGCAGTTGGGACAGCTCCAATCAGCCCCAGCATTTT,CASSWDSSNQPQHF
TRBJ1-2,NA,few,TRBV5-1,TGCGCCAGCAGCTTGGCCGAGGGGCGGAGAGGCTACACCTTC,CASSLAEGRRGYTF
TRBJ2-5,TRBD2,NA,TRBV3-1/TRBV3-2,TGTGCCAGCAGCCATTCCGGGAGGGACTCCCAAGAGACCCAGTACTTC,CASSHSGRDSQETQYF
TRBJ2-3,NA,NA,TRBV19,TGTGCCAGTAAGGGTGGCAGAACTAGCACAGATACGCAGTATTTT,CASKGGRTSTDTQYF
TRBJ1-4,NA,NA,TRBV9,TGTGCCAGCAGCAAAAACCCACACGGTACCGAAAAACTGTTTTTT,CASSKNPHGTEKLFF
TRBJ1-5,NA,NA,TRBV2,TGTGCCAGCAAGGAAGGGGCTCAGCCCCAGCATTTT,CASKEGAQPQHF
TRBJ1-1,NA,once,TRBV10-1,TGCGCCAGCAGCCAAAGGGGGGGGGCTGAAGCTTTCTTT,CASSQRGGAEAFF
TRBJ2-1,TRBD2,NA,TRBV5-1,TGCGCCAGCAGCTTGGTAGCGGGGGGGAATGAGCAGTTCTTC,CASSLVAGGNEQFF
TRBJ2-1,NA,NA,TRBV5-1,TGCGCCAGCAGCCCCGGACAGAATGAGCAGTTCTTC,CASSPGQNEQFF
TRBJ2-6,NA,NA,TRBV7-9,TGTGCCAGCACCAGGGGATCTGGGGCCAACGTCCTGACTTTC,CASTRGSGANVLTF
TRBJ1-1,TRBD1,once,TRBV5-1,TGCGCCAGCAGCTACCAACAGGGGACGAACACTGAAGCTTTCTTT,CASSYQQGTNTEAFF
TRBJ2-3,NA,once,TRBV7-9,TGTGCCAGCAGGACCAGGGCCAGCGGGCCAGATACGCAGTATTTT,CASRTRASGPDTQYF
TRBJ2-1,TRBD2,few,TRBV5-4,TGTGCCAGCAGCTTGTACGCGGGGGGGATCTACAATGAGCAGTTCTTC,CASSLYAGGIYNEQFF
TRBJ1-5,NA,NA,TRBV9,TGTGCCAGCAGCGTCCTGGACCCAGAGGGGCAGCCCCAGCATTTT,CASSVLDPEGQPQHF
TRBJ1-1,NA,NA,TRBV9,TGTGCCAGCAGCGTAGCTTGGGAGACAGAAGCTTTCTTT,CASSVAWETEAFF
TRBJ1-5,NA,NA,TRBV2,TGTGCCAGCAGTGATCGGGGGGTAGGGCAGCCCCAGCATTTT,CASSDRGVGQPQHF
TRBJ2-1,TRBD2,NA,TRBV10-1,TGCGCCAGCAGTGGTTCGCTAGCGGGCTCGAAGGGGGAGTCCTACAATGAGCAGTTCTTC,CASSGSLAGSKGESYNEQFF
TRBJ1-5,NA,once,TRBV19,TGTGCCAGTACCAGCGTTCTTATTAGCAATCAGCCCCAGCATTTT,CASTSVLISNQPQHF
TRBJ2-7,NA,NA,TRBV28,TGTGCCAGCAGTTACAAATACGAGCAGTACTTC,CASSYKYEQYF
TRBJ1-2,NA,NA,TRBV11-2,TGTGCCAGCAGCTTTAGTGGCGGTGACTATGGCTACACCTTC,CASSFSGGDYGYTF
TRBJ2-2,TRBD2,NA,TRBV2,TGTGCCAGCAGTCCTCTCTCGGGACTAGCGCTTCACGGGGAGCTGTTTTTT,CASSPLSGLALHGELFF
TRBJ2-5,TRBD2,few,TRBV7-6,TGTGCCAGCAGCTACTTGGCATGGGGCGGGAGTGGACAAGAGACCCAGTACTTC,CASSYLAWGGSGQETQYF
TRBJ2-7,NA,once,TRBV7-2,TGTGCCAGCAGCTTAGGACGTCCCGGGTCCTACGAGCAGTACTTC,CASSLGRPGSYEQYF
TRBJ2-7,NA,NA,TRBV6-6,TGTGCCAGCAGTTACACCCTGGACAGCTCCTACGAGCAGTACTTC,CASSYTLDSSYEQYF
TRBJ2-3,NA,NA,TRBV6-6,TGTGCCAGCAGTCCCCCACCCGGCAGGGGAGGGGGCACAGATACGCAGTATTTT,CASSPPPGRGGGTDTQYF
TRBJ1-2,NA,NA,TRBV10-3,TGTGCCATCAGTCTCCTCGACGGGGTGCGAGGCTACACCTTC,CAISLLDGVRGYTF
TRBJ2-6,NA,NA,TRBV28,TGTGCCAGCAGAAGCCGGGACTCTGGGGCCAACGTCCTGACTTTC,CASRSRDSGANVLTF
TRBJ1-6,NA,NA,TRBV28,TGTGCCAGCAGTTTGCCGGTGGGCTCACCCCTCCACTTT,CASSLPVGSPLHF
TRBJ2-5,NA,NA,TRBV11-2,TGTGCCAGCAGCTTTTTAATAACGGCAGAGACCCAGTACTTC,CASSFLITAETQYF
TRBJ2-7,NA,NA,TRBV2,TGTGCCAGCAGTGAAGGGGGCATCTCCTACGAGCAGTACTTC,CASSEGGISYEQYF
TRBJ2-7,TRBD1,few,TRBV4-2,TGTGCCAGCTCGACAGGGCCCTCCTACGAGCAGTACTTC,CASSTGPSYEQYF
TRBJ1-5,TRBD1,few,TRBV19,TGTGCCAGTAGTAACCCTGGGGACAGGGGCAATCAGCCCCAGCATTTT,CASSNPGDRGNQPQHF